The TCR beta chain described here comes from a study of T cell responses to AZD1222 COVID-19 vaccine. J lost 2 bases, V lost 1 base, and 4 bases had no gene match. This CDR3 contains 15 residues. Germline assignment: CDR1 SGHKS and CDR2 YYEKEE (reference sequence). A remark on this clone: Its target is not known.

General study findings and limits: It was only a handful of AZD1222 recipients who were seropositive at baseline.

TCRdb's copy holds only in-frame clones and misses some; the assay was immunoSEQ multiplex PCR. The sample yields some 110,000 clones, 93% seen once. This sequence joins TRBV5-5 and TRBJ2-7; TRBD1 aligns across 9 bases. The sequence came from an adult in good health. This specimen consisted of peripheral blood, obtained on day 0 of AZD1222 vaccination. The CDR3 coding sequence is TGTGCCAGCAGCTTGTATCGGGACAGGGCCTACGAGCAGTACTTC. Its translation: CASSLYRDRAYEQYF. Together with reference TRBV5-5 and TRBJ2-7, the CDR3 gives the full variable domain: DAGVTQSPTHLIKTRGQQVTLRCSPISGHKSVSWYQQVLGQGPQFIFQYYEKEERGRGNFPDRFSARQFPNYSSELNVNALLLGDSALYLCASSLYRDRAYEQYFGPGTRLTVT.